A selection of T cell receptor beta chains follows, all from one sample in a study of breast tumors, draining lymph nodes, adjacent tissues. TCRdb processed the multiplex PCR reads anew with MiXCR; each CDR3 protein has one entry. Among 200,000 to 250,000 distinct CDR3 sequences listed, about 34% were seen once. The sample comprised axillary lymph node tissue. These receptor sequences come from a female donor with breast cancer. Some clones in this sample may be carry-over from other donors' samples. CDR3s include the opening cysteine and the closing phenylalanine or tryptophan. The order of the fields is J gene, clone size, D gene, V gene, CDR3 DNA, CDR3 protein. D genes are given only for firm matches. Expanded clones are given a class, and other clones once, few, many or no size at all.

>TRBJ1-5|many|TRBD1|TRBV19
TGTGCCAGTAGGGGGACAGCAGGGAATAGCAATCAGCCCCAGCATTTT
CASRGTAGNSNQPQHF
>TRBJ2-1|NA|NA|TRBV4-1
TGCGCCAGCAGCCACGCGGGTCAGGCGGGGGAGCAGTTCTTC
CASSHAGQAGEQFF
>TRBJ1-3|NA|TRBD1|TRBV11-2
TGTGCCAGCAGCTCCTCGACAGGGATGGCTAGAAACACCATATATTTT
CASSSSTGMARNTIYF
>TRBJ1-2|many|NA|TRBV3-1
TGTGCCAGCAGCCAACGCGGGGCGAACTATGGCTACACCTTC
CASSQRGANYGYTF
>TRBJ1-5|many|NA|TRBV6-5
TGTGCCAGCAGTTACGGCCAGAGCAATCAGCCCCAGCATTTT
CASSYGQSNQPQHF
>TRBJ2-7|NA|TRBD2|TRBV2
TGTGCCAGCAGTGAGGTAGGGCGGGAGGGATGGTACGAGCAGTACTTC
CASSEVGREGWYEQYF
>TRBJ1-5|many|NA|TRBV6-2/TRBV6-3
TGTGCCAGCAGTTTTGGGGGTTTTGGCAATCAGCCCCAGCATTTT
CASSFGGFGNQPQHF
>TRBJ1-2|NA|NA|TRBV20-1
TGCAGTGCTGGGAGACCTAACTATAGCTACACCTTC
CSAGRPNYSYTF
>TRBJ2-1|many|TRBD2|TRBV5-5
TGTGCCAGCAGCTCCTCTAAGCGGGGGACCTACAATGAGCAGTTCTTC
CASSSSKRGTYNEQFF
>TRBJ2-7|many|TRBD2|TRBV24-1
TGTGCCACCGGGACTAGCGGAGACGTCTACGAGCAGTACTTC
CATGTSGDVYEQYF
>TRBJ2-7|NA|TRBD2|TRBV28
TGTGCCAGCAGTTTAACTAGCGGGCAACTTTACGAGCAGTACTTC
CASSLTSGQLYEQYF
>TRBJ2-2|many|NA|TRBV12-3/TRBV12-4
TGTGCCAGCAGTCGAGTGGCCGGGGAGCTGTTTTTT
CASSRVAGELFF
>TRBJ2-1|many|NA|TRBV20-1
TGCAGTGCGGGTAACAGGGAGCTGGATAACAGCATCAATGAGCAGTTCTTC
CSAGNRELDNSINEQFF
>TRBJ2-7|many|NA|TRBV5-5
TGTGCCAGCAGCTTCGGGCAGGGCCCCTACGAGCAGTACTTC
CASSFGQGPYEQYF
>TRBJ1-5|NA|NA|TRBV9
TGTGCCAGCAGCGTAGGACTTAGCAAGGAGACCCAGCATTTT
CASSVGLSKETQHF
>TRBJ2-7|few|TRBD1|TRBV7-9
TGTGCCAGCAGCCGGGACAGGGGCCACGAGCAGTACTTC
CASSRDRGHEQYF
>TRBJ1-2|NA|NA|TRBV2
TGTGCCAGCAGTGCTAGAGATCAGGGTGGGGGCTATGGCTACACCTTC
CASSARDQGGGYGYTF
>TRBJ2-7|many|TRBD1|TRBV10-3
TGTGCCATCGGAAACAGGGACAGGGGGGCAAGCGAGCAGTACTTC
CAIGNRDRGASEQYF
>TRBJ2-3|many|NA|TRBV5-1
TGTGCCAGCAGCTTAGAAGGGGGTAACACAGATACGCAGTATTTT
CASSLEGGNTDTQYF
>TRBJ2-2|few|NA|TRBV7-9
TGTGCCAGCAGCCTTGGTAAAAGGCCGCAAGCGAACACCGGGGAGCTGTTTTTT
CASSLGKRPQANTGELFF
>TRBJ2-7|NA|NA|TRBV7-9
TGCGTCAGCAGCTTAGAAATACACGAGCAGTACTTC
CVSSLEIHEQYF
>TRBJ2-3|NA|NA|TRBV15
TGTGCCACTAGCACAGATACGCAGTATTTT
CATSTDTQYF
>TRBJ1-2|many|TRBD1|TRBV11-2
TGTGCCAGCAGCTTAGAACAGGGGCGGGGAGTAAATGTCTACTATGGCTACACCTTC
CASSLEQGRGVNVYYGYTF
>TRBJ2-7|many|TRBD2|TRBV5-1
TGCGCCAGCAGCTCGGGACTAGCGGGAGCTGCGTACGAGCAGTACTTC
CASSSGLAGAAYEQYF
>TRBJ2-5|many|TRBD2|TRBV9
TGTGCCAGCGGAATTAGCGGGACGGAGACCCAGTACTTC
CASGISGTETQYF
>TRBJ2-7|many|NA|TRBV20-1
TGCAGTGCTCAGCGACGAGATCGACAACCGTACGAGCAGTACTTC
CSAQRRDRQPYEQYF
>TRBJ2-5|many|TRBD2|TRBV9
TGTGCCAGCAGCCCCCGGACTAGCGGGGGCCTCCAAGAGACCCAGTACTTC
CASSPRTSGGLQETQYF
>TRBJ1-6|NA|NA|TRBV25-1
TGTGCCAGCAGTGAACTCGGTCGGGGGGGTTCCCCCCTCCACTTT
CASSELGRGGSPLHF
>TRBJ1-6|many|NA|TRBV7-6
TGTGCCAGCACCCTCCAAATTCCCTTCAAAAGGCCCTATAATTCACCCCTCCACTTT
CASTLQIPFKRPYNSPLHF
>TRBJ2-3|many|NA|TRBV5-1
TGCGCCAGCAGCTTTGAGGGAAGCACAGATACGCAGTATTTT
CASSFEGSTDTQYF
>TRBJ2-7|NA|TRBD1|TRBV12-5
TGTGCTAGTGGTCCGGGACAGGGCTCCTACGAGCAGTACTTC
CASGPGQGSYEQYF
>TRBJ2-5|once|TRBD1|TRBV20-1
TGCAGTGCGAGGACAGGGGCGGTACAAGAGACCCAGTACTTC
CSARTGAVQETQYF
>TRBJ1-6|many|TRBD1|TRBV7-9
TGTGCCAGCAGCTTAGGGACAGGGACGGCACCCCTCCACTTT
CASSLGTGTAPLHF
>TRBJ1-6|NA|NA|TRBV7-2
TGTGCCAGCAGCCCCGCAGGTCCCCTCCACTTT
CASSPAGPLHF
>TRBJ2-6|many|TRBD1|TRBV7-9
TGTGCCAGCAGCTTAAGAGGGACAGTCCTTCCACGAGTCCTGACTTTC
CASSLRGTVLPRVLTF
>TRBJ2-7|many|NA|TRBV6-1
TGTGCCAGCAGTGAAGGCGGCAGGAGCTCCTACGAGCAGTACTTC
CASSEGGRSSYEQYF
>TRBJ1-2|many|NA|TRBV5-1
TGCGCCAGCAGCTTGGAGTCAAAGGGGGGCTATGGCTACACCTTC
CASSLESKGGYGYTF
>TRBJ1-5|few|TRBD1|TRBV28
TGTGCCAGCAGTTTAGGTTTGGGGACAGGGAATCAGCCCCAGCATTTT
CASSLGLGTGNQPQHF
>TRBJ2-3|many|TRBD2|TRBV20-1
TGCAGTGCTAGAGGGCTAGCGGGCGCAGATACGCAGTATTTT
CSARGLAGADTQYF
>TRBJ2-1|NA|NA|TRBV29-1
TGCAGCGTAGAGGGAGTGTTATCCTACAATGAGCAGTTCTTC
CSVEGVLSYNEQFF
>TRBJ1-5|NA|NA|TRBV2
TGTGCCAGCAGTGAACAAGGAGCAGGGTGCAATCAGCCCCAGCATTTC
CASSEQGAGCNQPQHF
>TRBJ2-7|many|TRBD2|TRBV4-2
TGTGCCAGCAGCAAGACTAGCGGAGCCGTCCCCTACGAGCAGTACTTC
CASSKTSGAVPYEQYF
>TRBJ2-6|NA|TRBD1|TRBV18
TGTGCCAGCTCACCACCGACAGGGGTCGTCTCAGGGGCCAACGTCCTGACTTTC
CASSPPTGVVSGANVLTF
>TRBJ2-6|many|NA|TRBV7-2
TGTGCCAGCAGGCCCCCAGGGGCTAGCGGTGCCGCTGGGGCCAACGTCCTGACTTTC
CASRPPGASGAAGANVLTF
>TRBJ2-5|NA|TRBD1|TRBV20-1
TGCTGTGCTAGCAGCTACAGGGGGGAGACCCAGTACTTC
CCASSYRGETQYF
>TRBJ1-5|NA|NA|TRBV7-2
TGTGCCAGCAGCTTTACTGGGCAGGGCCTCCAGCCCCAGCATTTT
CASSFTGQGLQPQHF
>TRBJ1-2|many|NA|TRBV20-1
TGCAGTGCTAGAGATAAGGGAGACTATGGCTACACCTTC
CSARDKGDYGYTF
>TRBJ2-7|many|TRBD2|TRBV5-1
TGCGCCAGCAGCTTATCCGGGACTAGCGGGAGCGAGCAGTACTTC
CASSLSGTSGSEQYF
>TRBJ2-7|many|NA|TRBV5-1
TGCGCCAGCAGGAGCCGGGGGAGCGGAGCCTACGAGCAGTACTTC
CASRSRGSGAYEQYF
>TRBJ2-6|few|TRBD2|TRBV20-1
TGCAGTGCTAGAGGCCTAGCGGGGAGGACTGGGGCCAACGTCCTGACTTTC
CSARGLAGRTGANVLTF
>TRBJ2-1|many|NA|TRBV5-6
TGTGCCAGCAGCTTGGACGGGGCCTACAATGAGCAGTTCTTC
CASSLDGAYNEQFF
>TRBJ1-3|NA|NA|TRBV3-1
TGTGCCAGCAGCCGAACGGCGGGCAACTCTGGAAACACCATATATTTT
CASSRTAGNSGNTIYF
>TRBJ1-5|many|NA|TRBV5-5
TGTGCCAGCAGCTTGGAGAGCCAGCAGCCCCAGCATTTT
CASSLESQQPQHF